This T cell receptor beta chain appears in the sequencing data of a study of T cells in Graves' hyperthyroidism and ophthalmopathy. Between the trimmed V and J ends, which lost 2 bases and 0 bases, there was a span of 19 bases. The CDR3 sequence is 18 residues long. Germline V gene sequence: CDR1 MNHNY, CDR2 SVGAGI (reference sequence). The investigators amplified TCR beta CDR3 regions from RNA transcripts. TCR CDR3 regions were first amplified by RT-PCR with HTBI primers. TCRdb re-analysed the multiplex PCR reads in MiXCR, keeping a single row per CDR3 protein. The data contain 500,000 to 650,000 distinct CDR3 sequences, 40% to 55% of them singletons.

The rearrangement joins TRBV6-6 to TRBJ1-1; TRBD1 might be the D (5 bases). The sequenced sample was peripheral blood or thyroid tissue (not recorded which). The origin of this receptor is an adult woman with Graves' disease, either hyperthyroidism or ophthalmopathy (not recorded which). The CDR3 spells CASSYVRGMGQLNTEAFF. The CDR3 DNA follows: TGTGCCAGCAGTTACGTAAGGGGTATGGGCCAATTGAACACTGAAGCTTTCTTT.